These T cell receptor beta chains were read from a single sample in a study of post-analysis software for immune sequencing data. TCRdb reprocessed the PCR reads via MiXCR and lists one record per CDR3 protein. The sample yields about 460,000 distinct CDR3 sequences, roughly 45% seen once. Source material: blood. All receptors derive from a girl aged 5-17 years with multiple sclerosis. Each CDR3 is given with its conserved first and last residue. Each record gives: CDR3 DNA, CDR3 protein, clone size, D gene, J gene, V gene. D genes are given only for firm matches. Not every row has a clone size; where given, it reads once, few, many or a size class.

TGCGCCAGCAGCCACCCAGCGAGATACGAGCAGTACTTC CASSHPARYEQYF . . TRBJ2-7 TRBV4-1
TGTGCCAGCAGCCCTACAGGGGAAAGGACTGAAGCTTTCTTT CASSPTGERTEAFF . TRBD1 TRBJ1-1 TRBV27
TGTGCCAGCAGTTACTCTAGCGCTAGCGGGAGGTATGAGCAGTTCTTC CASSYSSASGRYEQFF many TRBD2 TRBJ2-1 TRBV6-5
TGTGCCAGCAGCCAAAGGGCGACGGGTGAGCAGTACTTC CASSQRATGEQYF few . TRBJ2-7 TRBV14
TGTGCCAGCAGTGAAGCGGCAGGTAGGGGCTCGGGGGACAATGAGCAGTTCTTC CASSEAAGRGSGDNEQFF few . TRBJ2-1 TRBV2
TGTGCCAGCAGTTACGCCCTAGCGGGAGATCAAGAGACCCAGTACTTC CASSYALAGDQETQYF . TRBD2 TRBJ2-5 TRBV6-6
TGTGCCAGCAGCCGCACTGCAGGATCGGGCACAGATACGCAGTATTTT CASSRTAGSGTDTQYF . . TRBJ2-3 TRBV7-9
TGTGCCAGCAGTTTTAACACCCAAACGGATACGCAGTATTTT CASSFNTQTDTQYF once . TRBJ2-3 TRBV12-3/TRBV12-4
TGTGCCAGCAGTTACGGGCAGGTTGGCACAGATACGCAGTATTTT CASSYGQVGTDTQYF . . TRBJ2-3 TRBV6-6
TGTGCCAGCAGTTTACAGGGTTCAAGCTACACCTTC CASSLQGSSYTF . . TRBJ1-2 TRBV28
TGCAGTGCTAGAGCCGCCACGGGGAACTATGGCTACACCTTC CSARAATGNYGYTF few . TRBJ1-2 TRBV20-1
TGTGCCAGCAGCGTGACAGGGAATGATGAAAAACTGTTTTTT CASSVTGNDEKLFF . TRBD1 TRBJ1-4 TRBV12-3/TRBV12-4
TGCAGTGCTAGTCCGGGACTAGTGTACGAGCAGTACTTC CSASPGLVYEQYF many TRBD2 TRBJ2-7 TRBV20-1
TGCGCCAGCATGAGGGATCCCTACGAGCAGTTCTTC CASMRDPYEQFF . . TRBJ2-1 TRBV10-2
TGTGCCAGCAGACAGGGTTACAATGAGCAGTTCTTC CASRQGYNEQFF few . TRBJ2-1 TRBV11-2
TGCGCCAGCAGCTTGACTAGCGGGGACACAGATACGCAGTATTTT CASSLTSGDTDTQYF . TRBD2 TRBJ2-3 TRBV5-1
TGCGCCAGCAGCCTCCAAGGACCTGGGGGTACGCAGTATTTT CASSLQGPGGTQYF few . TRBJ2-3 TRBV4-1
TGTGCCAGCAGCCTAGATCTGGGAATGGGTGGCTACACCTTC CASSLDLGMGGYTF . . TRBJ1-2 TRBV7-2
TGTGCCATCAGGAGGACGGAGAACACTGAAGCTTTCTTT CAIRRTENTEAFF once . TRBJ1-1 TRBV10-3
TGTGCCAGCAGTGACATACCGAGAACCTACGAGCAGTACTTC CASSDIPRTYEQYF . . TRBJ2-7 TRBV27
TGCAGTGCTGCCGGAGAGAACTCCTACAATGAGCAGTTCTTC CSAAGENSYNEQFF . . TRBJ2-1 TRBV20-1
TGTGCCAGCGGCCCCGGGGAGAGCTCCTACAATGAGCAGTTCTTC CASGPGESSYNEQFF few . TRBJ2-1 TRBV7-6
TGTGCCAGCTCACCGAGCGGGAGAGGCAACGAGCAGTACTTC CASSPSGRGNEQYF . TRBD2 TRBJ2-7 TRBV18
TGTGCCAGCAGCTTAGTTCGGGAAAGGAATGAAAAACTGTTTTTT CASSLVRERNEKLFF . . TRBJ1-4 TRBV11-2
TGCGCCAGCAGCCAAGATGGCAGGAACTACGAGCAGTACTTC CASSQDGRNYEQYF . . TRBJ2-7 TRBV4-1
TGCAGCGTTGCGGGGGTCTTGAACACTGAAGCTTTCTTT CSVAGVLNTEAFF few . TRBJ1-1 TRBV29-1
TGTGCCAGCAGCAGGACAGGGTCCTACGAGCAGTACTTC CASSRTGSYEQYF many TRBD1 TRBJ2-7 TRBV7-9
TGTGCCATCAGTGAGTCTGGTCTTCGCCCCTACAATGAGCAGTTCTTC CAISESGLRPYNEQFF . . TRBJ2-1 TRBV10-3
TGTGCCAGCAGTCCTAGAAACACTGAAGCTTTCTTT CASSPRNTEAFF . . TRBJ1-1 TRBV6-1
TGCAGCGTTGAGAAAGGACAGGGGTACCCAGAGACCCAGTACTTC CSVEKGQGYPETQYF . TRBD1 TRBJ2-5 TRBV29-1
TGCAGTGCTAGTAGCGGACTACGCTACGAGCAGTACTTC CSASSGLRYEQYF few . TRBJ2-7 TRBV20-1
TGTGCCAGCAGTTTTGTGCCAGGGAAGTACAATGAGCAGTTCTTC CASSFVPGKYNEQFF once . TRBJ2-1 TRBV12-3/TRBV12-4
TGCGCCAGCAGCAATGGACAGGGAGGCTACGAGCAGTACTTC CASSNGQGGYEQYF . TRBD1 TRBJ2-7 TRBV5-1
TGTGCCAGCATCCCGGGACAGGGGGAAGAGACCCAGTACTTC CASIPGQGEETQYF . TRBD1 TRBJ2-5 TRBV28
TGCAGTGCTAGTTCCAGAATGAAGAACACCGGGGAGCTGTTTTTT CSASSRMKNTGELFF . . TRBJ2-2 TRBV20-1
TGTGCCAGCAGTGAATATACTGGGACAGGGGGCGTTGAAGTAAACGAGCAGTACTTC CASSEYTGTGGVEVNEQYF . TRBD1 TRBJ2-7 TRBV25-1
TGCAGCGTTTCGGGGCTGCTCTCCTACGAGCAGTACTTC CSVSGLLSYEQYF few . TRBJ2-7 TRBV29-1
TGTGCCAGCAGCTTAGCCCTCCGAACCTATCGGACAGATACGCAGTATTTT CASSLALRTYRTDTQYF . . TRBJ2-3 TRBV7-9
TGCGCCAGCAGCCGAGGACCAGGGGAGGGCACTGAAGCTTTCTTT CASSRGPGEGTEAFF once . TRBJ1-1 TRBV4-1
TGTGCCAGCAGTTTCCCCGGTTCCTACGAGCAGTACTTC CASSFPGSYEQYF . . TRBJ2-7 TRBV28
TGTGCCAGCAGTTGCGGGACCCTGAGCACAGATACGCAGTATTTT CASSCGTLSTDTQYF . . TRBJ2-3 TRBV6-5
TGTGCCAGCAGTTTCCTAGCCCCCGGACTAGCGGGACAGGCCAAAAACATTCAGTACTTC CASSFLAPGLAGQAKNIQYF . TRBD2 TRBJ2-4 TRBV12-3/TRBV12-4
TGTGCCAGCAGTTTATTTTCGGGACTAGCGGGGCAAGAGACCCAGTACTTC CASSLFSGLAGQETQYF . TRBD2 TRBJ2-5 TRBV27
TGTGCCAGCAGTCCCACGGACAGGGGAGCGTATGGCTACACCTTC CASSPTDRGAYGYTF few TRBD1 TRBJ1-2 TRBV28
TGCGCCAGCAGCTTTTTTCGGGGACAGGGATCGGACGAGCAGTACTTC CASSFFRGQGSDEQYF . TRBD1 TRBJ2-7 TRBV5-1
TGTGCCAGCAGTGTTGGGCTAACCACCTACAATGAGCAGTTCTTC CASSVGLTTYNEQFF . . TRBJ2-1 TRBV2
TGTGCCAGCAGCTTATTGGCACCGAATGAGCAGTTCTTC CASSLLAPNEQFF . . TRBJ2-1 TRBV7-2